This T cell receptor beta chain was sequenced for a study of blood T cell repertoires in COVID-19. About the study: The United States, Italy and Spain provided the acute and convalescent COVID-19 samples.

Sequencing used immunoSEQ multiplex PCR; TCRdb keeps in-frame clones, though not all of them. The table has about 200,000 clones, 90% to 95% seen once. The sample was peripheral blood. The TCR sequence derives from a man aged 30 to 39 with acute or convalescent COVID-19.

CDR3 DNA: TGTGCCAGCAGTTGGGGGACTAGCGGGAGAGCAGATACGCAGTATTTT. Translated, it gives CASSWGTSGRADTQYF. The rearrangement joins TRBV6-2 or TRBV6-3 to TRBJ2-3; 14 bases line up with TRBD2. The CDR3 totals 16 residues. Germline CDR1 MNHEY, CDR2 SVGEGT. The V and J ends lost 4 bases and 4 bases, in that order; junction bases with no gene match: 4.